This TCR beta chain was identified during a study of Ad26.COV2.S vaccination and SARS-CoV-2 variants. Points from the study as a whole: Vaccine recipients posted higher spike-specific TCR breadth than their placebo counterparts.

Points on this clone: Its target is unknown.

The germline gives CDR1 SGHAT, CDR2 FQNNGV. CDR3 size: 12 residues. Losses at the gene ends were 5 bases for V and 9 bases for J; bases not matched to a gene: 5. Here immunoSEQ multiplex PCR was the method, and the copy in TCRdb shows in-frame clones only, minus some. The sample carries fewer than 100,000 clones, roughly 84% recorded once. This receptor was taken from a human donor who had recovered from COVID-19. The sample was peripheral blood, taken after recovery from COVID-19. The V gene is TRBV11-2, the J gene TRBJ2-7; 9 positions agree with TRBD1. CDR3: CASSPGTGWQYF. In DNA form, the CDR3 reads TGTGCCAGCAGCCCTGGGACAGGGTGGCAGTACTTC. Full variable domain (missing parts from reference TRBV11-2 and TRBJ2-7): EAGVAQSPRYKIIEKRQSVAFWCNPISGHATLYWYQQILGQGPKLLIQFQNNGVVDDSQLPKDRFSAERLKGVDSTLKIQPAKLEDSAVYLCASSPGTGWQYFGPGTRLTVT.